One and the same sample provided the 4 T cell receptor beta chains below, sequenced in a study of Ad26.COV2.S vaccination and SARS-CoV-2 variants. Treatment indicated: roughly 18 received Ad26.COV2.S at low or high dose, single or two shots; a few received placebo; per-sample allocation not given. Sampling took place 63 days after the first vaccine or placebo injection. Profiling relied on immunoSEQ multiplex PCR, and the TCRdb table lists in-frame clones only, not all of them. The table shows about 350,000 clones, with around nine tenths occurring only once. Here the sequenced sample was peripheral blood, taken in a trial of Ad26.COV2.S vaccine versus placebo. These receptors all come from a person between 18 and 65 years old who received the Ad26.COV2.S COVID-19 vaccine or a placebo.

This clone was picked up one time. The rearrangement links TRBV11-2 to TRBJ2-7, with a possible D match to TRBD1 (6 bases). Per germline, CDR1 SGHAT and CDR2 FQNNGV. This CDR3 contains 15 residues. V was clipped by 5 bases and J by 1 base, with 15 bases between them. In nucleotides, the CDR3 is TGTGCCAGCAGCCGCGGGCAGGGGAATTCCTACGAGCAGTACTTC. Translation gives CASSRGQGNSYEQYF.

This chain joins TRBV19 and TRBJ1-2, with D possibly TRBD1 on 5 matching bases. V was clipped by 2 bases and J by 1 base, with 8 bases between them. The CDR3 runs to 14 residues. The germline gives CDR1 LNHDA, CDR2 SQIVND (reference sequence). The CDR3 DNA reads TGTGCCAGTAGTATAACAGGTGGTAACTATGGCTACACCTTC. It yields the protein CASSITGGNYGYTF.

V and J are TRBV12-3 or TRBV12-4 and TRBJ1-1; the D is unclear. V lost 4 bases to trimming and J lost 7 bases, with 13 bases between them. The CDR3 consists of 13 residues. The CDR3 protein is CASSSNPNNEAFF. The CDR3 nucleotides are TGTGCCAGCAGTTCCAATCCTAATAATGAAGCTTTCTTT.

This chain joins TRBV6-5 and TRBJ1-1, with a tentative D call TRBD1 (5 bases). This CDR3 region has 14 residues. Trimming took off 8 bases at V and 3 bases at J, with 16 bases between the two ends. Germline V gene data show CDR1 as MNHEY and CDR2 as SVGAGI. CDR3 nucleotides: TGTGCCAGCGTGAGGACGGGGGGGGACACTGAAGCTTTCTTT. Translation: CASVRTGGDTEAFF.